A single sample gave rise to the 32 T cell receptor beta chains below, sequenced in a study of brain T cells in children with intractable seizures. Produced via immunoSEQ multiplex PCR; TCRdb's table is partial and in-frame only. This table holds about 76,000 clones, around 93% found once. This material consisted of peripheral blood, taken at surgery. These receptors were obtained from a boy in the first two years of life with tuberous sclerosis and intractable seizures.

This chain joins TRBV29-1 and TRBJ1-1, with D hard to call. Germline V gene sequence: CDR1 SQVTM, CDR2 ANQGSEA. V was cut by 3 bases and J by 4 bases, with 12 bases left in between. This CDR3 has 13 residues. CDR3 amino acids: CSVDKGKGTEAFF. The DNA of the CDR3 is TGCAGCGTTGATAAAGGGAAGGGCACTGAAGCTTTCTTT. The complete variable domain, with remaining parts taken from reference TRBV29-1 and TRBJ1-1, reads SAVISQKPSRDICQRGTSLTIQCQVDSQVTMMFWYRQQPGQSLTLIATANQGSEATYESGFVIDKFPISRPNLTFSTLTVSNMSPEDSSIYLCSVDKGKGTEAFFGQGTRLTVV.

J is TRBJ1-1 and V is TRBV14; D is unresolved. The CDR3 length is 15 residues. Germline V lookup: CDR1 SGHDN, CDR2 FVKESK. The V gene lost 0 bases and the J gene lost 4 bases, with 12 bases spanning the gap. The CDR3 loop reads CASSQDLVIGTEAFF. The CDR3 DNA sequence: TGTGCCAGCAGCCAAGACCTGGTAATTGGCACTGAAGCTTTCTTT.

The chain uses TRBV19 and TRBJ2-5; TRBD2 might be the D (7 bases). The CDR3 has 15 residues. V dropped 7 bases and J dropped 4 bases, with 19 bases sitting between them. CDR1 LNHDA and CDR2 SQIVND come from the germline V gene (reference sequence). CDR3 coding DNA: TGTGCCAGTATGGAATCCGGGGGGCGCGGAGAGACCCAGTACTTC. Residues: CASMESGGRGETQYF.

The sample holds a few counts of this clone. The chain uses TRBV13 and TRBJ2-7; no clear D gene. Deletions cut 3 bases from V and 0 bases from J, with 15 bases between. Germline-derived CDR1 and CDR2 are PRHDT and FYEKMQ (reference sequence). The CDR3 covers 16 residues. CDR3 nucleotide sequence: TGTGCCAGCAGCTTTTTTTCAGAAGCTTACTCCTACGAGCAGTACTTC. Protein: CASSFFSEAYSYEQYF. Full variable domain (rest looked up from reference TRBV13 and TRBJ2-7): AAGVIQSPRHLIKEKRETATLKCYPIPRHDTVYWYQQGPGQDPQFLISFYEKMQSDKGSIPDRFSAQQFSDYHSELNMSSLELGDSALYFCASSFFSEAYSYEQYFGPGTRLTVT.

The chain carries TRBV24-1 and TRBJ1-6; TRBD1 matches 8 bases. Germline values: CDR1 KGHDR, CDR2 SFDVKD. Trimming took 5 bases from V and 7 from J; bases not matched to a gene: 0. This CDR3 is built from 13 residues. The CDR3 spells CATSGTGNSPLHF. The CDR3 DNA reads as TGTGCCACCAGTGGGACAGGGAATTCACCCCTCCACTTT.

The rearrangement joins TRBV11-3 to TRBJ2-3; either TRBD1 or TRBD2 may fit D (5 bases each). V was clipped by 1 base and J by 3 bases, with 8 bases between them. Germline loops: CDR1 SGHNT, CDR2 YENEEA. The length of the CDR3 is 14 residues. The CDR3 loop is CASSLGGATDTQYF. As DNA, the CDR3 is TGTGCCAGCAGCTTAGGAGGGGCGACAGATACGCAGTATTTT.

This clone appeared a few times. The genes are TRBV25-1 and TRBJ1-2, with D possibly TRBD1 on 5 matching bases. Germline V lookup: CDR1 MGHDK, CDR2 SYGVNS. V was pared by 3 bases and J by 7 bases, with 15 bases between. The CDR3 contains 14 residues. The CDR3 DNA sequence: TGTGCCAGCAGTGATCTAACACAGGCGGGTGGCTACACCTTC. Translated: CASSDLTQAGGYTF.

V is TRBV30 and J is TRBJ2-3; unclear D gene. Germline assignment: CDR1 GTSNPN and CDR2 SVGIG (reference sequence). The CDR3 is 12 residues long. V dropped 4 bases and J dropped 4 bases, with 9 bases sitting between them. The CDR3 DNA follows: TGTGCCTGGAACCCCTTCTCAGATACGCAGTATTTT. This translates into CAWNPFSDTQYF. The complete variable domain, with remaining parts taken from reference TRBV30 and TRBJ2-3, reads SQTIHQWPATLVQPVGSPLSLECTVEGTSNPNLYWYRQAAGRGLQLLFYSVGIGQISSEVPQNLSASRPQDRQFILSSKKLLLSDSGFYLCAWNPFSDTQYFGPGTRLTVL.

V and J are TRBV28 and TRBJ1-2; no firm D call. This CDR3 is 14 amino acids long. Germline loops: CDR1 MDHEN, CDR2 SYDVKM. V was shortened by 7 bases and J by 2 bases, with 14 bases between the two germline ends. CDR3 in amino acids: CASTPPGSNYGYTF. The CDR3 region has the DNA TGTGCCAGCACTCCTCCGGGTTCCAACTATGGCTACACCTTC.

The gene calls are TRBV19 and TRBJ2-7; 7 nucleotides align to TRBD2. Trimming took 4 bases from V and 6 from J; bases not matched to a gene: 6. The germline V gene encodes CDR1 LNHDA and CDR2 SQIVND (reference sequence). The length of the CDR3 is 13 residues. The CDR3 DNA reads TGTGCCAGTAGTACCAGCGGGAAGGTCGAGCAGTACTTC. This codes for CASSTSGKVEQYF.

The chain is built from TRBV24-1 and TRBJ2-2, with 7 bases lining up with TRBD1. Germline trimming cut 2 bases from V and 6 bases from J; bases unmatched to any gene: 5. The germline V gene has CDR1 KGHDR and CDR2 SFDVKD. This CDR3 spans 15 amino acids. As DNA, the CDR3 is TGTGCCACCAGTGATTGGAGGCAGGGGGCCGGGGAGCTGTTTTTT. As protein: CATSDWRQGAGELFF.

The chain couples TRBV2 to TRBJ1-4; TRBD1 might be the D (5 bases). Per germline, CDR1 SNHLY and CDR2 FYNNEI. The V end was cut by 8 bases, the J end by 1 base, with 11 bases between. The CDR3 loop spans 14 amino acids. DNA of the CDR3: TGTGCCAGCGTAAGGGGAAGAACTAATGAAAAACTGTTTTTT. This gives the protein CASVRGRTNEKLFF.

The V gene is TRBV19, the J gene TRBJ2-7; D may be TRBD1 (8 bases). CDR1 is LNHDA and CDR2 is SQIVND in the germline V gene (reference sequence). The CDR3 is 13 amino acids. V gave up 5 bases and J gave up 5 bases, with 13 bases separating them. The CDR3 nucleotides read TGTGCCAGTAGTCTACAGGGGGGGAACGAGCAGTACTTC. It translates to CASSLQGGNEQYF.

V gene TRBV5-4 combines with J gene TRBJ1-2; 9 bases agree with TRBD1. V lost 3 bases, J lost 5 bases, and 17 bases stayed unmatched. CDR1 is SGHNT, CDR2 YYREEE, per germline (reference sequence). The CDR3 loop spans 18 amino acids. CDR3 sequence: CASSSLPGYRDRAYGYTF. CDR3 coding DNA: TGTGCCAGCAGCTCCTTGCCGGGATACCGGGACAGGGCATATGGCTACACCTTC.

This chain uses TRBV19 with TRBJ2-7, with TRBD1 identical over 9 bases. V lost 7 bases to trimming and J lost 3 bases; unmatched junction nucleotides: 7. Germline assignment: CDR1 LNHDA and CDR2 SQIVND (reference sequence). The CDR3 length is 14 residues. In nucleotides, the CDR3 is TGTGCCAGTACCCCGGGACAGGGTCACTACGAGCAGTACTTC. Translated: CASTPGQGHYEQYF. Full variable domain (rest looked up from reference TRBV19 and TRBJ2-7): DGGITQSPKYLFRKEGQNVTLSCEQNLNHDAMYWYRQDPGQGLRLIYYSQIVNDFQKGDIAEGYSVSREKKESFPLTVTSAQKNPTAFYLCASTPGQGHYEQYFGPGTRLTVT.

V is TRBV19 and J is TRBJ2-1; 7 bases agree with TRBD2. J lost 5 bases, V lost 5 bases, and 6 bases had no gene match. CDR3 size: 14 residues. Germline CDR1 and CDR2: LNHDA and SQIVND (reference sequence). For the CDR3, the DNA is TGTGCCAGTAGTCCTAGCGGAATACACAATGAGCAGTTCTTC. As protein: CASSPSGIHNEQFF. The complete variable domain, with remaining parts taken from reference TRBV19 and TRBJ2-1, reads DGGITQSPKYLFRKEGQNVTLSCEQNLNHDAMYWYRQDPGQGLRLIYYSQIVNDFQKGDIAEGYSVSREKKESFPLTVTSAQKNPTAFYLCASSPSGIHNEQFFGPGTRLTVL.

The rearrangement links TRBV5-1 to TRBJ1-6, with unresolved D. CDR3 length: 16 amino acids. CDR1 SGHRS and CDR2 YFSETQ come from the germline V gene. Between the trimmed V and J ends, which lost 3 bases and 8 bases, there was a span of 18 bases. The CDR3 coding sequence is TGCGCCAGCAGCTCGTCAGGTGGTAGTCAGGATTCACCCCTCCACTTT. As protein: CASSSSGGSQDSPLHF.

The table lists this clone with a few counts. This chain connects TRBV29-1 to TRBJ2-7, with 7 nucleotides matching TRBD1. Germline V lookup: CDR1 SQVTM, CDR2 ANQGSEA. The CDR3 consists of 12 residues. Trimming removed 4 bases from V and 6 bases from J; junction bases left unmatched: 6. The CDR3 DNA follows: TGCAGCGTTGGTGGACAGGTGGTCGAGCAGTACTTC. It is translated as CSVGGQVVEQYF.

The chain is built from TRBV2 and TRBJ1-5, with 7 positions matching TRBD1. Trimming took 3 bases from V and 6 from J; bases not matched to a gene: 11. Per germline, CDR1 SNHLY and CDR2 FYNNEI. The CDR3 has 16 residues. The CDR3 loop is CASSDSHYRGGQPQHF. Written as DNA, the CDR3 is TGTGCCAGCAGTGATTCGCATTACAGGGGCGGTCAGCCCCAGCATTTT.

V gene TRBV20-1 combines with J gene TRBJ2-1; D is uncertain. Germline values: CDR1 DFQATT, CDR2 SNEGSKA (reference sequence). The CDR3 has 12 amino acids. V lost 3 bases and J 8 bases, leaving 11 bases between the germline ends. The DNA of the CDR3 is TGCAGTGCTAGTAAGGGATTCGATGAGCAGTTCTTC. This sequence encodes CSASKGFDEQFF.

The chain recombines TRBV3-1 (or the pseudogene TRBV3-2) with TRBJ2-7, with D tentatively TRBD2 (6 bases). Germline CDR1 is LGHDT and CDR2 is YNNKEL (reference sequence). The CDR3 spans 15 residues. Trimming left V 1 base short and J 0 bases short, with 10 bases between. The CDR3 sequence is CASSQGGGFSYEQYF. The DNA of the CDR3 is TGTGCCAGCAGCCAAGGGGGAGGATTCTCCTACGAGCAGTACTTC.

This chain uses TRBV6-5 with TRBJ1-2; D not certain. The germline CDR1 and CDR2 sequences are MNHEY and SVGAGI. This CDR3 region has 13 residues. V dropped 1 base and J dropped 5 bases, with 8 bases sitting between them. The CDR3 protein is CASSYYNGYGYTF. CDR3 nucleotide sequence: TGTGCCAGCAGTTACTACAACGGATATGGCTACACCTTC.

This rearrangement joins TRBV30 to TRBJ2-2, with D tentatively TRBD1 (5 bases). Trimming pared 0 bases from V and 6 bases from J, leaving 8 bases between. The CDR3 is 13 amino acids. The germline CDR1 and CDR2 sequences are GTSNPN and SVGIG (reference sequence). CDR3 bases: TGTGCCTGGAGTGTACAGGTGGCCGGGGAGCTGTTTTTT. Its protein is CAWSVQVAGELFF.

The chain combines TRBV5-4 with TRBJ2-3; no firm D call. The CDR3 covers 14 residues. The germline V gene has CDR1 SGHNT and CDR2 YYREEE (reference sequence). V lost 0 bases and J lost 2, with 7 bases in between. CDR3 bases: TGTGCCAGCAGCTTGGGCCGACACACAGATACGCAGTATTTT. Protein product: CASSLGRHTDTQYF. The full variable domain, in which reference TRBV5-4 and TRBJ2-3 provide the parts outside the CDR3, is ETGVTQSPTHLIKTRGQQVTLRCSSQSGHNTVSWYQQALGQGPQFIFQYYREEENGRGNFPPRFSGLQFPNYSSELNVNALELDDSALYLCASSLGRHTDTQYFGPGTRLTVL.

The V call is TRBV24-1, the J call TRBJ2-2; D unclear. Per germline, CDR1 KGHDR and CDR2 SFDVKD. The CDR3 is 13 amino acids. V shed 8 bases and J shed 7 bases, with 13 bases lying between them. CDR3 region: CATIQKSVGELFF. The CDR3 DNA reads as TGTGCCACCATTCAGAAATCGGTCGGGGAGCTGTTTTTT.

In this sample, this clone turned up a few times. This rearrangement joins TRBV19 to TRBJ1-5; D unclear. The CDR3 has 14 residues. Germline loops: CDR1 LNHDA, CDR2 SQIVND (reference sequence). Trimming stripped 7 bases from V and 2 bases from J, with 12 bases between. The CDR3 nucleotides read TGTGCCAGTACCGGCGGGCAAGGCAATCAGCCCCAGCATTTT. It codes for CASTGGQGNQPQHF.

CDR3 coding DNA: TGTGCCAGCAGCTTAGGAACACCTGGCCCCGGGGAGCTGTTTTTT. It translates to CASSLGTPGPGELFF. The V and J genes are TRBV7-9 and TRBJ2-2; no firm D call. Germline-derived CDR1 and CDR2 are SEHNR and FQNEAQ (reference sequence). Deletions cut 1 base from V and 6 bases from J, with 12 bases between. CDR3 length equals 15 residues.

J is TRBJ1-4 and V is TRBV6-5; D gene uncertain. V was shortened by 6 bases and J by 3 bases, with 14 bases between the two germline ends. Germline CDR1 and CDR2: MNHEY and SVGAGI. The CDR3 runs 15 residues. This CDR3 is CASSPPFRPNEKLFF. The CDR3 DNA follows: TGTGCCAGCAGCCCCCCCTTCAGGCCTAATGAAAAACTGTTTTTT.

The V gene is TRBV9, the J gene TRBJ2-1; 8 nucleotides match TRBD1. The ends lost 0 bases at V and 2 bases at J; junction bases unmatched: 1. CDR3 length: 15 residues. Germline V gives CDR1 SGDLS, CDR2 YYNGEE. CDR3 nucleotides: TGTGCCAGCAGCGTAGGACAGGGGACCTACAATGAGCAGTTCTTC. This translates into CASSVGQGTYNEQFF.

V usage is TRBV7-9 and J usage is TRBJ1-2, with TRBD1 matching over 8 bases. Unmatched junction bases numbered 10, after V lost 5 bases and J lost 8 bases. Germline V gene sequence: CDR1 SEHNR, CDR2 FQNEAQ (reference sequence). This CDR3 is built from 14 residues. The CDR3 coding sequence is TGTGCCAGCAGCCCACAGGGGGGCCTGGAGGGCTACACCTTC. Translation: CASSPQGGLEGYTF. Combining the CDR3 with reference TRBV7-9 and TRBJ1-2 gives the whole variable domain DTGVSQNPRHKITKRGQNVTFRCDPISEHNRLYWYRQTLGQGPEFLTYFQNEAQLEKSRLLSDRFSAERPKGSFSTLEIQRTEQGDSAMYLCASSPQGGLEGYTFGSGTRLTVV.

This sequence joins TRBV7-3 and TRBJ2-5, with 7 bases aligning to TRBD1. The CDR3 totals 13 residues. J gave up 5 bases and V 4 bases, and 4 bases lay outside the gene matches. Germline values: CDR1 SGHTA, CDR2 FQGTGA. CDR3 bases: TGTGCCAGCAGCTCCGGACAGGCGGAGACCCAGTACTTC. It is translated as CASSSGQAETQYF.

The rearrangement joins TRBV14 to TRBJ2-1; a weak D match, TRBD2 (5 bases). V gave up 4 bases and J gave up 1 base, with 5 bases separating them. The germline V gene has CDR1 SGHDN and CDR2 FVKESK. CDR3 length: 13 amino acids. The CDR3 loop is CASSRRSYNEQFF. The DNA for the CDR3 is TGTGCCAGCAGCCGGAGGTCCTACAATGAGCAGTTCTTC.